This T cell receptor beta chain was sequenced for a study of cytomegalovirus exposure and HLA in healthy donors. The count of this clone is one. The CDR3 has 15 amino acids. Trimming shortened V by 0 bases and J by 8 bases, and 12 bases separated the two germline ends. From germline, CDR1 is SGHRS and CDR2 YFSETQ. Vbeta (60) and Jbeta (13) primers were used in the PCR. Clones were sequenced by immunoSEQ multiplex PCR, and TCRdb holds only the in-frame ones, with some missing. The sample yields 95,000 to 100,000 clones, about 75% seen once. The sequenced sample consisted of PBMCs. The clonotype comes from a man aged 35 to 55 in good health and CMV-seropositive. The V call is TRBV5-1, the J call TRBJ1-6; perhaps TRBD1 as D (6 bases). The CDR3: CASSLAGQTYSPLHF. The CDR3, as DNA: TGCGCCAGCAGCTTGGCCGGACAGACATATTCACCCCTCCACTTT. The full variable domain, its missing parts supplied by reference TRBV5-1 and TRBJ1-6, is KAGVTQTPRYLIKTRGQQVTLSCSPISGHRSVSWYQQTPGQGLQFLFEYFSETQRNKGNFPGRFSGRQFSNSRSEMNVSTLELGDSALYLCASSLAGQTYSPLHFGNGTRLTVT.